This TCR beta chain was retrieved from a study of glioma-infiltrating T cells after dendritic cell vaccination. V trimming: 5 bases; J trimming: 4 bases; junction bases outside the gene matches: 11. Germline lookup yields CDR1 SGHTA and CDR2 FQGTGA. This CDR3 is 17 amino acids long. The table came from immunoSEQ multiplex PCR; TCRdb's copy has only in-frame clones and leaves some out. This sample has tens of thousands of clones, with roughly 90% found just once. No glioblastoma patient carried an isocitrate dehydrogenase mutation. The sample here was blood, taken before dendritic cell vaccination. The rearrangement joins TRBV7-3 to TRBJ2-5; TRBD2 matches 12 bases. The TCR was taken from a human donor with glioblastoma. CDR3 loop: CASSASSGLAGRETQYF. The CDR3 bases are TGTGCCAGCAGCGCGAGCTCCGGACTAGCGGGGCGAGAGACCCAGTACTTC.